Listed below are T cell receptor beta chains from one sample, sequenced in a study of blood T cells in healthy people across ages. TCRdb called the 5' RACE reads again in MiXCR, with one record for every CDR3 protein. Of some 760,000 distinct CDR3 sequences listed, 25% are singletons. This same sample was also taken into another study, of T cells of mothers and their children.

The sequencing sample was made of blood. Receptors originate from a boy aged 10-17 years in good health. The CDR3 runs from the conserved cysteine through the conserved F or W. D genes are given only for firm matches. The size of a clone is reported for some rows only, either as once, few or many, or as a class for expanded clones.

j_call: TRBJ2-1
clone_size: -
v_call: TRBV7-9
d_call: -
cdr3_aa: CASSTDLANEQFF
cdr3_nt: TGTGCCAGCAGCACAGATCTAGCCAATGAGCAGTTCTTC

j_call: TRBJ1-1
clone_size: few
v_call: TRBV7-9
d_call: -
cdr3_aa: CASSLSSALNTEAFF
cdr3_nt: TGTGCCAGCAGCTTGTCGAGTGCCCTGAACACTGAAGCTTTCTTT

j_call: TRBJ1-1
clone_size: -
v_call: TRBV29-1
d_call: -
cdr3_aa: CSARMNTEAFF
cdr3_nt: TGCAGCGCCCGCATGAACACTGAAGCTTTCTTT

j_call: TRBJ2-2
clone_size: few
v_call: TRBV5-6
d_call: -
cdr3_aa: CASCSLRYQTGELFF
cdr3_nt: TGTGCCAGCTGCTCCCTCCGATACCAGACCGGGGAGCTGTTTTTT

j_call: TRBJ2-1
clone_size: -
v_call: TRBV15
d_call: -
cdr3_aa: CATSRGAPLYEQFF
cdr3_nt: TGTGCCACCAGCAGAGGCGCGCCCTTATATGAGCAGTTCTTC

j_call: TRBJ2-1
clone_size: -
v_call: TRBV2
d_call: -
cdr3_aa: CASSDPAVSYNEQFF
cdr3_nt: TGTGCCAGCAGTGATCCAGCGGTCTCCTACAATGAGCAGTTCTTC

j_call: TRBJ2-1
clone_size: -
v_call: TRBV6-2/TRBV6-3
d_call: -
cdr3_aa: CASSYPGRSYNEQFF
cdr3_nt: TGTGCCAGCAGTTACCCGGGCCGATCCTACAATGAGCAGTTCTTC

j_call: TRBJ2-5
clone_size: few
v_call: TRBV6-2/TRBV6-3
d_call: TRBD1
cdr3_aa: CASSSNIRDSQETQYF
cdr3_nt: TGTGCCAGCAGTTCCAATATTCGGGACAGCCAAGAGACCCAGTACTTC

j_call: TRBJ2-7
clone_size: few
v_call: TRBV11-2
d_call: -
cdr3_aa: CASSLSVGYSYEQYF
cdr3_nt: TGTGCCAGCAGCTTATCAGTAGGATATTCCTACGAGCAGTACTTC

j_call: TRBJ1-2
clone_size: -
v_call: TRBV5-6
d_call: -
cdr3_aa: CASSLGSLHYGYTF
cdr3_nt: TGTGCCAGCAGCTTGGGGTCTCTTCACTATGGCTACACCTTC

j_call: TRBJ2-7
clone_size: few
v_call: TRBV7-3
d_call: -
cdr3_aa: CASSLRDNRVYEQYF
cdr3_nt: TGTGCCAGCAGCTTAAGGGACAATCGTGTCTACGAGCAGTACTTC

j_call: TRBJ2-6
clone_size: few
v_call: TRBV5-1
d_call: TRBD1
cdr3_aa: CASSLVRGPGANVLTF
cdr3_nt: TGCGCCAGCAGCTTGGTGAGGGGGCCCGGGGCCAACGTCCTGACTTTC

j_call: TRBJ2-7
clone_size: -
v_call: TRBV19
d_call: TRBD1
cdr3_aa: CASSMVTGGKYEQYF
cdr3_nt: TGTGCCAGTAGTATGGTGACAGGGGGCAAGTACGAGCAGTACTTC

j_call: TRBJ2-1
clone_size: few
v_call: TRBV6-2/TRBV6-3
d_call: TRBD1
cdr3_aa: CASSYGDRGYYNEQFF
cdr3_nt: TGTGCCAGCAGTTACGGCGACAGGGGATACTACAATGAGCAGTTCTTC

j_call: TRBJ2-7
clone_size: few
v_call: TRBV12-3/TRBV12-4
d_call: -
cdr3_aa: CASGPPAKQYF
cdr3_nt: TGTGCCAGCGGGCCCCCTGCGAAGCAGTACTTC

j_call: TRBJ1-2
clone_size: -
v_call: TRBV4-3
d_call: TRBD1
cdr3_aa: CASSQDRVAAGGAYGYTF
cdr3_nt: TGCGCCAGCAGCCAAGATCGGGTTGCTGCAGGGGGAGCTTATGGCTACACCTTC

j_call: TRBJ2-1
clone_size: -
v_call: TRBV14
d_call: TRBD2
cdr3_aa: CASRFSGASYNEQFF
cdr3_nt: TGTGCCAGCAGGTTTAGCGGGGCCTCCTACAATGAGCAGTTCTTC

j_call: TRBJ1-1
clone_size: -
v_call: TRBV5-1
d_call: TRBD1
cdr3_aa: CASSLVAGGANTEAFF
cdr3_nt: TGCGCCAGCAGCCTCGTTGCAGGGGGCGCTAACACTGAAGCTTTCTTT

j_call: TRBJ2-7
clone_size: few
v_call: TRBV28
d_call: -
cdr3_aa: CASTRRGLGSYEQYF
cdr3_nt: TGTGCCAGCACCCGCCGGGGGCTTGGCTCCTACGAGCAGTACTTC

j_call: TRBJ2-1
clone_size: few
v_call: TRBV7-9
d_call: -
cdr3_aa: CASSFSTSVNEQFF
cdr3_nt: TGTGCCAGCAGCTTTTCGACTAGTGTAAATGAGCAGTTCTTC

j_call: TRBJ1-1
clone_size: -
v_call: TRBV6-5
d_call: -
cdr3_aa: CASRGWRSWENTEAFF
cdr3_nt: TGTGCCAGCCGGGGATGGCGCAGTTGGGAGAACACTGAAGCTTTCTTT

j_call: TRBJ2-7
clone_size: -
v_call: TRBV20-1
d_call: -
cdr3_aa: CSASWESYEQYF
cdr3_nt: TGCAGTGCTAGTTGGGAATCCTACGAGCAGTACTTC

j_call: TRBJ1-2
clone_size: -
v_call: TRBV7-9
d_call: TRBD1
cdr3_aa: CASSLAGQVVFGYTF
cdr3_nt: TGTGCCAGCAGCTTAGCGGGACAGGTGGTGTTTGGCTACACCTTC

j_call: TRBJ2-5
clone_size: few
v_call: TRBV2
d_call: -
cdr3_aa: CASSNTENQETQYF
cdr3_nt: TGTGCCAGCAGTAACACAGAAAATCAAGAGACCCAGTACTTC

j_call: TRBJ2-7
clone_size: -
v_call: TRBV28
d_call: TRBD2
cdr3_aa: CASSSAGTSETSEQYF
cdr3_nt: TGTGCCAGCAGTTCCGCCGGGACTAGCGAGACTAGTGAGCAGTACTTC

j_call: TRBJ2-7
clone_size: -
v_call: TRBV28
d_call: TRBD2
cdr3_aa: CASRRGTSGKKDEQYF
cdr3_nt: TGTGCCAGCAGACGAGGGACTAGCGGGAAAAAGGACGAGCAGTACTTC

j_call: TRBJ2-7
clone_size: -
v_call: TRBV6-6
d_call: TRBD2
cdr3_aa: CASSYLAGGREQYF
cdr3_nt: TGTGCCAGCAGTTACTTAGCGGGAGGGCGGGAGCAGTACTTC

j_call: TRBJ1-2
clone_size: few
v_call: TRBV12-3/TRBV12-4
d_call: -
cdr3_aa: CASTPGGARGYTF
cdr3_nt: TGTGCCAGCACCCCTGGGGGGGCGCGGGGCTACACCTTC

j_call: TRBJ2-1
clone_size: -
v_call: TRBV10-3
d_call: -
cdr3_aa: CAINSGESYNEQFF
cdr3_nt: TGTGCCATCAACTCAGGGGAGTCCTACAATGAGCAGTTCTTC

j_call: TRBJ2-7
clone_size: -
v_call: TRBV2
d_call: -
cdr3_aa: CASRAGTGFGDEQYF
cdr3_nt: TGTGCCAGCAGGGCCGGGACTGGCTTCGGGGACGAGCAGTACTTC

j_call: TRBJ2-7
clone_size: -
v_call: TRBV7-6
d_call: -
cdr3_aa: CASSPTTGISYEQYF
cdr3_nt: TGTGCCAGCAGCCCGACGACGGGGATCTCCTACGAGCAGTACTTC

j_call: TRBJ1-1
clone_size: -
v_call: TRBV5-5
d_call: -
cdr3_aa: CASSLDGGAEAFF
cdr3_nt: TGTGCCAGCAGCTTGGACGGCGGCGCTGAAGCTTTCTTT

j_call: TRBJ1-2
clone_size: few
v_call: TRBV21-1
d_call: -
cdr3_aa: CASSNRDTANYGYTF
cdr3_nt: TGTGCCAGCAGCAACCGGGACACAGCTAACTATGGCTACACCTTC

j_call: TRBJ2-5
clone_size: -
v_call: TRBV28
d_call: -
cdr3_aa: CASSLFQADEKQYF
cdr3_nt: TGTGCCAGCAGTTTATTTCAGGCAGATGAGAAGCAGTACTTC

j_call: TRBJ2-7
clone_size: -
v_call: TRBV3-1
d_call: -
cdr3_aa: CASSQDPGVGEQYF
cdr3_nt: TGTGCCAGCAGCCAAGATCCAGGGGTGGGCGAGCAGTACTTC

j_call: TRBJ2-2
clone_size: -
v_call: TRBV7-9
d_call: -
cdr3_aa: CASSPPGVTGERFF
cdr3_nt: TGTGCCAGCAGCCCCCCAGGAGTTACCGGGGAGCGGTTTTTT

j_call: TRBJ2-4
clone_size: few
v_call: TRBV15
d_call: -
cdr3_aa: CATSWQGDPWNIQYF
cdr3_nt: TGTGCCACCAGCTGGCAGGGTGACCCCTGGAACATTCAGTACTTC

j_call: TRBJ1-4
clone_size: few
v_call: TRBV25-1
d_call: TRBD1
cdr3_aa: CASSDLRTGEKLFF
cdr3_nt: TGTGCCAGCAGTGATCTCAGGACAGGGGAAAAACTGTTTTTT

j_call: TRBJ1-5
clone_size: many
v_call: TRBV12-3/TRBV12-4
d_call: -
cdr3_aa: CASSPDRLNQPQHF
cdr3_nt: TGTGCCAGCAGTCCAGACAGGTTAAATCAGCCCCAGCATTTT

j_call: TRBJ1-1
clone_size: few
v_call: TRBV20-1
d_call: -
cdr3_aa: CSAGTGRRPLNTEAFF
cdr3_nt: TGCAGTGCAGGTACGGGACGGCGACCTTTGAACACTGAAGCTTTCTTT